This T cell receptor beta chain came from a study of blood T cell repertoires in COVID-19. Study at large: Samples came from the United States, Italy and Spain, spanning acute and convalescent COVID-19.

How the authors handled the data: Cell counts per sample came from amplifying reference gene primers. Some clones are missing from TCRdb's copy, which holds only in-frame ones; the method was immunoSEQ multiplex PCR. The V and J calls and clone size are taken from that table; D and trimming were inferred from the DNA. Counted here are about 160,000 clones, over 75% occurring once; the ten biggest clones make up less than 6%. This clone was seen just once. V was clipped by 0 bases and J by 6 bases, with 7 bases between them. Germline CDR1 reads SGHRS; CDR2 reads YFSETQ. The length of the CDR3 is 13 residues. Those who participated ranged in age from roughly 18 to 90 years and resided in approximately 23 US areas. Participants had their cohort set by participant-reported clinical history.

This clonotype originated in a man between 40 and 49 years old who had recovered from COVID-19. V and J are TRBV5-1 and TRBJ1-3, with D tentatively TRBD1 (5 bases). Input material: PBMCs or T cells enriched from blood (not recorded which). The CDR3 region is CASSLGGENTIYF. CDR3 in DNA: TGCGCCAGCAGCTTGGGGGGCGAAAACACCATATATTTT.